These 25 T cell receptor beta chains originate from one sample sequenced in a study of blood T cell repertoires in COVID-19. TCRdb's copy holds only in-frame clones and misses some; the assay was immunoSEQ multiplex PCR. The sample holds around 100,000 clones, around 83% seen once. Sequenced input: peripheral blood. These receptors were taken from a woman aged 55-70 years with COVID-19, enrolled during active disease.

The V call is TRBV10-3, the J call TRBJ1-1; 11 bases line up with TRBD1. The CDR3 has 16 residues. Trimming took 5 bases from V and 3 from J; bases not matched to a gene: 8. Germline loops: CDR1 ENHRY, CDR2 SYGVKD. CDR3 DNA sequence: TGTGCCATCAGTCAGAGGACAGGGGGCGGGTACACTGAAGCTTTCTTT. This gives the protein CAISQRTGGGYTEAFF.

This rearrangement joins TRBV7-2 to TRBJ1-1, with D possibly matching TRBD1 (5 bases). The CDR3 spans 13 residues. V gave up 2 bases and J gave up 4 bases, with 8 bases separating them. Per germline, CDR1 SGHTA and CDR2 FQGNSA. Written as DNA, the CDR3 is TGTGCCAGCAGCTTATGGGGGGGCACTGAAGCTTTCTTT. Protein sequence: CASSLWGGTEAFF.

DNA of the CDR3: TGTGCCAGTAGTTCCGGGACAGGGGAGGGAGATACGCAGTATTTT. Amino acids: CASSSGTGEGDTQYF. The chain uses TRBV19 and TRBJ2-3, with 10 bases identical to TRBD1. V was clipped by 5 bases and J by 5 bases; unmatched bases: 7. Germline lookup yields CDR1 LNHDA and CDR2 SQIVND (reference sequence). The CDR3 has 15 residues.

The rearrangement links TRBV4-3 to TRBJ2-3, with 13 bases lining up with TRBD2. V gave up 1 base and J gave up 5 bases; unmatched junction bases: 6. CDR1 LGHNA and CDR2 YSLEER come from the germline V gene. The CDR3 sequence is 17 residues long. CDR3 in amino acids: CASSQGLAGGLGDTQYF. Written as DNA, the CDR3 is TGCGCCAGCAGCCAAGGACTAGCGGGGGGACTAGGAGATACGCAGTATTTT.

This clone was picked up one time. The rearrangement links TRBV10-2 to TRBJ1-4, with TRBD1 identical over 10 bases. The junction had 1 base not matched to a gene; V was cut back by 4 bases and J by 5 bases. Germline V lookup: CDR1 WSHSY, CDR2 SAAADI. The CDR3 consists of 14 residues. The DNA of the CDR3 is TGCGCCAGCAGTGTGGGACAGGGGAATGAAAAACTGTTTTTT. It codes for CASSVGQGNEKLFF.

The chain couples TRBV7-8 to TRBJ2-2; TRBD1 is a possible D gene (5 bases). V was pared by 5 bases and J by 3 bases, with 16 bases between. CDR3 length: 16 amino acids. Germline CDR1 is SGHVS and CDR2 is FQNEAQ. The CDR3 region has the DNA TGTGCCAGCAGCCTGATAGGGGTAGGGTACACCGGGGAGCTGTTTTTT. Translating gives CASSLIGVGYTGELFF.

The chain employs TRBV7-3 and TRBJ1-2; TRBD1 aligns across 8 bases. Unmatched junction bases numbered 4, after V lost 0 bases and J lost 4 bases. The CDR3 spans 15 residues. The germline CDR1 and CDR2 sequences are SGHTA and FQGTGA. Here the CDR3 DNA reads TGTGCCAGCAGCTTAACGGGACAGGATCTCTATGGCTACACCTTC. It translates to CASSLTGQDLYGYTF.

This clone came up once. The rearrangement uses TRBV3-1 (or the pseudogene TRBV3-2) and TRBJ2-5; D is undetermined. Germline CDR1 is LGHDT and CDR2 is YNNKEL (reference sequence). CDR3 length: 11 amino acids. V lost 8 bases, J lost 4 bases, and 8 bases lay in between. The CDR3 spells CASHQSETQYF. The DNA of the CDR3 is TGTGCCAGCCATCAATCAGAGACCCAGTACTTC.

The J gene is TRBJ2-7, the V gene TRBV5-1, with D possibly matching TRBD1 (6 bases). V gave up 4 bases and J gave up 6 bases, with 11 bases separating them. Germline CDR1 SGHRS, CDR2 YFSETQ. CDR3 length: 12 residues. The CDR3 reads CASSPDRGEQYF. CDR3 DNA sequence: TGCGCCAGCAGCCCGGACAGAGGCGAGCAGTACTTC.

The chain recombines TRBV15 with TRBJ2-7; 8 bases are a match to TRBD1. The V and J ends lost 0 bases and 5 bases, in that order; junction bases with no gene match: 9. This CDR3 is 16 amino acids long. Germline V gene sequence: CDR1 LNHNV, CDR2 YYDKDF (reference sequence). CDR3 sequence (DNA): TGTGCCACCAGCAGAGATCAGGGACAGGTCGCTCACGAGCAGTACTTC. The encoded protein is CATSRDQGQVAHEQYF.

The rearrangement links TRBV18 to TRBJ1-2; unclear D gene. The V end was cut by 3 bases, the J end by 5 bases, with 13 bases between. Germline V gene lookup returns CDR1 KGHSH and CDR2 LQKENI. CDR3 length: 14 amino acids. This CDR3 is CASSPVGVDYGYTF. The CDR3 DNA is TGTGCCAGCTCACCCGTCGGGGTTGATTATGGCTACACCTTC.

The V gene is TRBV9, the J gene TRBJ1-3; tentatively, D is TRBD1 (6 bases). The CDR3 is 15 residues long. Germline V gives CDR1 SGDLS, CDR2 YYNGEE. With 5 bases removed from V and 3 bases from J, the gap between germline ends came to 15 bases. The CDR3 region is CASSASTGFGNTIYF. The CDR3 region has the DNA TGTGCCAGCAGTGCCTCGACAGGATTTGGAAACACCATATATTTT. Combining the CDR3 with reference TRBV9 and TRBJ1-3 gives the whole variable domain DSGVTQTPKHLITATGQRVTLRCSPRSGDLSVYWYQQSLDQGLQFLIQYYNGEERAKGNILERFSAQQFPDLHSELNLSSLELGDSALYFCASSASTGFGNTIYFGEGSWLTVV.

The table lists this clone with a few counts. The chain has TRBV7-9 and TRBJ1-6, with a possible D match to TRBD1 (6 bases). Germline CDR1 and CDR2: SEHNR and FQNEAQ (reference sequence). This CDR3 has 15 amino acids. V was cut by 3 bases and J by 7 bases, with 13 bases left in between. The CDR3 nucleotides read TGTGCCAGCAGCTTTCTCGGGACAAGAAATTCACCCCTCCACTTT. Translated, it gives CASSFLGTRNSPLHF.

This chain links TRBV7-5 with TRBJ1-2; the table's TRBD1 call for D was not verified on the DNA. TRBV7-5 is marked as a pseudogene. The CDR3 is made up of 15 amino acids. The CDR3 bases are TGTGTCAGAAGCCTAAAGGCAGGGGGCCACTATGGCTACACCTTC. Encoded protein: CVRSLKAGGHYGYTF.

CDR3 coding DNA: TGTGCCAGCACCCGCCGGACAGGGGGCAATCAGCCCCAGCATTTT. Residues: CASTRRTGGNQPQHF. The rearrangement uses TRBV27 and TRBJ1-5, with 9 bases identical to TRBD1. The CDR3 is 15 residues long. V gave up 7 bases and J gave up 2 bases; unmatched junction bases: 6. Per the germline V gene, CDR1 is MNHEY and CDR2 is SMNVEV (reference sequence).

This clone was picked up a small number of times. The chain carries TRBV6-5 and TRBJ1-2; a weak D match, TRBD1 (5 bases). Trimming pared 0 bases from V and 8 bases from J, leaving 16 bases between. CDR3 length equals 15 residues. Germline CDR1 reads MNHEY; CDR2 reads SVGAGI. CDR3 protein: CASSYSGTPYGGYTF. In nucleotides, the CDR3 is TGTGCCAGCAGTTACTCCGGGACTCCCTATGGAGGCTACACCTTC.

The chain has TRBV19 and TRBJ1-2; D might be TRBD1 (6 bases). V was trimmed by 6 bases and J by 3 bases, leaving 20 bases between them. The CDR3 runs 16 residues. Per germline, CDR1 LNHDA and CDR2 SQIVND (reference sequence). CDR3 in DNA: TGTGCCAGTAGCGTATTACAGGGTATGGCCGACTATGGCTACACCTTC. It specifies CASSVLQGMADYGYTF.

This clone was recorded a few times. CDR3 residues: CASSDSSGNTEAFF. The CDR3 DNA reads as TGTGCCAGCAGTGACTCGAGCGGGAACACTGAAGCTTTCTTT. V and J are TRBV6-4 and TRBJ1-1; no clear D gene. Trimming left V 0 bases short and J 1 base short, with 6 bases between. The length of the CDR3 is 14 residues. Germline-derived CDR1 and CDR2 are MRHNA and SNTAGT.

This chain links TRBV30 with TRBJ1-5; a weak D match, TRBD1 (5 bases). This CDR3 is built from 14 residues. V was clipped by 0 bases and J by 6 bases, with 12 bases between them. From germline, CDR1 is GTSNPN and CDR2 SVGIG (reference sequence). CDR3 amino acids: CAWSVRGEGQPQHF. CDR3 in DNA: TGTGCCTGGAGTGTACGGGGGGAAGGTCAGCCCCAGCATTTT. The full variable domain, completed using reference TRBV30 and TRBJ1-5, is SQTIHQWPATLVQPVGSPLSLECTVEGTSNPNLYWYRQAAGRGLQLLFYSVGIGQISSEVPQNLSASRPQDRQFILSSKKLLLSDSGFYLCAWSVRGEGQPQHFGDGTRLSIL.

The chain recombines TRBV11-2 with TRBJ1-5; 9 nucleotides align to TRBD1. The CDR3 is made up of 18 amino acids. CDR1 and CDR2 from the germline V gene are SGHAT and FQNNGV. Trimming took 6 bases from V and 0 from J; bases not matched to a gene: 12. The CDR3 nucleotides are TGTGCCAGCAGTCCCGGGACAGGGTCCTCGTATAGCAATCAGCCCCAGCATTTT. Protein: CASSPGTGSSYSNQPQHF.

The chain has TRBV7-9 and TRBJ1-5, with 9 bases matching TRBD1. Germline V gene lookup returns CDR1 SEHNR and CDR2 FQNEAQ (reference sequence). This CDR3 region has 15 residues. With V trimmed by 5 bases and J by 3 bases, 5 bases remained unmatched. CDR3 region: CASSPGQGNNQPQHF. CDR3 nucleotides: TGTGCCAGCAGCCCGGGACAGGGAAACAATCAGCCCCAGCATTTT.

V is TRBV5-1 and J is TRBJ2-1, with 11 bases aligning to TRBD2. With 2 bases clipped from V and 4 bases from J, the junction kept 14 bases outside the gene matches. Germline CDR1 reads SGHRS; CDR2 reads YFSETQ. The CDR3 sequence is 19 residues long. In DNA form, the CDR3 reads TGCGCCAGCAGCTTAGCAGGGACTAGCGGCCCCCTACAATACAATGAGCAGTTCTTC. Amino acid sequence: CASSLAGTSGPLQYNEQFF.

The chain carries TRBV9 and TRBJ2-1, with 10 nucleotides matching TRBD2. Germline lookup yields CDR1 SGDLS and CDR2 YYNGEE. The CDR3 is 16 amino acids. Trimming cost V 4 bases and J 3 bases; bases outside gene matches: 7. Written as DNA, the CDR3 is TGTGCCAGCAGCTTAGAGCGGGGGGGATTCTACAATGAGCAGTTCTTC. Translation gives CASSLERGGFYNEQFF.

Only one count was recorded for this clone. The chain has TRBV15 and TRBJ2-3; D unresolved. CDR1 and CDR2 (germline): LNHNV, YYDKDF (reference sequence). The CDR3 is made up of 18 amino acids. The V and J ends lost 0 bases and 2 bases respectively, with 18 bases between them. CDR3 DNA: TGTGCCACCAGCAGAGATCCTGTGGTTCCCAGATTCACAGATACGCAGTATTTT. This translates into CATSRDPVVPRFTDTQYF.

V usage is TRBV28 and J usage is TRBJ2-1; the match to TRBD1 covers 9 bases. Germline V gene lookup returns CDR1 MDHEN and CDR2 SYDVKM. This CDR3 has 15 amino acids. V shed 6 bases, J shed 2 bases, and the junction held 5 bases outside the gene matches. Written as DNA, the CDR3 is TGTGCCAGCAGCTCGGGACAGGGAACCTACAATGAGCAGTTCTTC. Its translation is CASSSGQGTYNEQFF.